Below are 29 T cell receptor beta chains sequenced from a single sample in a study of shared clonotypes between healthy human individuals. Generated by immunoSEQ multiplex PCR, the TCRdb table keeps only in-frame clones and is missing some. Of more than 2,000,000 clones detected, about 92% appear once; the ten largest clones hold under 0.45%. The sequencing input was naive CD4+ T cells from PBMCs. Subset of the sample: CD45RA+ positively selected. Every receptor here comes from a man between 18 and 35 years old in good health. Some clones in this sample may be carry-over from other donors' samples.

The chain uses TRBV27 and TRBJ2-5; D may be TRBD1 (6 bases). Deletions cut 4 bases from V and 3 bases from J, with 15 bases between. Germline-derived CDR1 and CDR2 are MNHEY and SMNVEV (reference sequence). The CDR3 length is 15 residues. CDR3 DNA sequence: TGTGCCAGCAGTTCAGGGGATTTCGGAGAAGAGACCCAGTACTTC. This encodes CASSSGDFGEETQYF.

Points on this clone: The same CDR3 can be traced to other DNA sequences in this sample. The chain has TRBV5-1 and TRBJ2-5; D may match TRBD1 or TRBD2 (5 bases each). CDR3 length: 13 amino acids. Trimming removed 5 bases from V and 1 base from J, with 9 bases in between. Germline V gene lookup returns CDR1 SGHRS and CDR2 YFSETQ. The CDR3 loop reads CASSSGRQETQYF. CDR3 coding DNA: TGCGCCAGCAGTTCGGGACGCCAAGAGACCCAGTACTTC.

The V call is TRBV15, the J call TRBJ2-5; no reliable D call. Trimming took off 1 base at V and 5 bases at J, with 11 bases between the two ends. This CDR3 comprises 14 residues. Per the germline V gene, CDR1 is LNHNV and CDR2 is YYDKDF (reference sequence). The CDR3 nucleotides read TGTGCCACCAGCAGAGGAGGCGGCACCGAGACCCAGTACTTC. It specifies CATSRGGGTETQYF.

This chain connects TRBV7-9 to TRBJ2-1; the D is unclear. This CDR3 spans 14 amino acids. The V end was cut by 1 base, the J end by 9 bases, with 13 bases between. CDR1 and CDR2 (germline): SEHNR, FQNEAQ (reference sequence). The CDR3 region is CASSLDPGSVEQFF. CDR3 DNA: TGTGCCAGCAGCTTAGATCCGGGTTCGGTTGAGCAGTTCTTC.

The rearrangement links TRBV28 to TRBJ1-3, with D tentatively TRBD1 (6 bases). Germline V gene data show CDR1 as MDHEN and CDR2 as SYDVKM. V was cut by 3 bases and J by 0 bases, with 21 bases left in between. The CDR3 length is 19 residues. CDR3 coding DNA: TGTGCCAGCAGTTTGATACGGTTGGGGGCGACGAGCTCTGGAAACACCATATATTTT. Amino acid sequence: CASSLIRLGATSSGNTIYF.

This clone has only one observation. V usage is TRBV5-1 and J usage is TRBJ1-2; D might be TRBD1 (5 bases). The germline V gene has CDR1 SGHRS and CDR2 YFSETQ. V gave up 1 base and J gave up 2 bases, with 18 bases separating them. The CDR3 covers 17 residues. The CDR3 sequence: CASSLSRRDRRNYGYTF. CDR3 DNA: TGCGCCAGCAGCTTGAGCCGTCGGGACCGACGAAACTATGGCTACACCTTC.

On this clone itself: This sample also contains other DNA sequences that code for the same CDR3. The chain carries TRBV19 and TRBJ2-7; TRBD1 might be the D (6 bases). Trimming left V 0 bases short and J 3 bases short, with 6 bases between. Germline V CDR1 and CDR2: LNHDA, SQIVND (reference sequence). The CDR3 totals 13 residues. CDR3 sequence: CASSIEGGYEQYF. CDR3 in DNA: TGTGCCAGTAGTATAGAAGGGGGCTACGAGCAGTACTTC.

The chain couples TRBV9 to TRBJ1-2; 7 bases match TRBD1. This CDR3 spans 14 amino acids. With V trimmed by 4 bases and J by 3 bases, 6 bases remained unmatched. CDR1 and CDR2 from the germline V gene are SGDLS and YYNGEE. This CDR3 reads CASSRQGTDYGYTF. The CDR3 region has the DNA TGTGCCAGCAGCCGTCAAGGGACAGACTATGGCTACACCTTC.

Note on this clone: Other DNA sequences in this sample translate to the same CDR3. This chain links TRBV18 with TRBJ2-3; D is undetermined. Germline values: CDR1 KGHSH, CDR2 LQKENI. This CDR3 has 13 residues. V was clipped by 0 bases and J by 4 bases, with 5 bases between them. CDR3: CASSPPSSDTQYF. The CDR3 DNA reads as TGTGCCAGCTCACCACCGAGTTCAGATACGCAGTATTTT. The whole variable domain, remainder taken from reference TRBV18 and TRBJ2-3, is NAGVMQNPRHLVRRRGQEARLRCSPMKGHSHVYWYRQLPEEGLKFMVYLQKENIIDESGMPKERFSAEFPKEGPSILRIQQVVRGDSAAYFCASSPPSSDTQYFGPGTRLTVL.

The CDR3: CASSLGTSVPYEQYF. CDR3 sequence (DNA): TGTGCCAGCAGCCTAGGGACTAGCGTACCCTACGAGCAGTACTTC. This chain uses TRBV5-4 with TRBJ2-7; 10 nucleotides align to TRBD2. The CDR3 is 15 residues long. V lost 4 bases to trimming and J lost 2 bases; unmatched junction nucleotides: 6. From germline, CDR1 is SGHNT and CDR2 YYREEE (reference sequence).

The J gene is TRBJ1-4, the V gene TRBV5-4; TRBD1 matches at 7 bases. Trimming took 4 bases from V and 6 from J; bases not matched to a gene: 6. CDR3 length equals 14 residues. Looked up from germline, CDR1 is SGHNT and CDR2 is YYREEE (reference sequence). The CDR3 spells CASSATGTDEKLFF. As DNA, the CDR3 is TGTGCCAGCAGCGCAACCGGGACAGATGAAAAACTGTTTTTT.

The gene calls are TRBV7-6 and TRBJ2-3, with D perhaps being TRBD1 or TRBD2 (6 bases each). The CDR3 length is 18 residues. From germline, CDR1 is SGHVS and CDR2 FNYEAQ. The V end was cut by 5 bases, the J end by 2 bases, with 23 bases between. The CDR3 reads CASSLSPGASVFTDTQYF. CDR3 nucleotide sequence: TGTGCCAGCAGCCTATCCCCGGGGGCTAGCGTCTTCACAGATACGCAGTATTTT.

This clone was observed a handful of times. This chain connects TRBV9 to TRBJ2-2; 9 bases map to TRBD1. With V trimmed by 4 bases and J by 1 base, 2 bases remained unmatched. This CDR3 contains 15 residues. Germline CDR1 and CDR2: SGDLS and YYNGEE. CDR3 sequence (DNA): TGTGCCAGCAGCCCGGGACAGGGGAACACCGGGGAGCTGTTTTTT. It yields the protein CASSPGQGNTGELFF.

The chain uses TRBV18 and TRBJ2-6, with D unclear. The CDR3 loop spans 16 amino acids. The ends were cut back, 1 base at V and 0 bases at J, with 7 bases in the middle. Germline CDR1 is KGHSH and CDR2 is LQKENI. CDR3 nucleotide sequence: TGTGCCAGCTCACCACGACCGGGCTCTGGGGCCAACGTCCTGACTTTC. Encoded protein: CASSPRPGSGANVLTF.

The chain employs TRBV18 and TRBJ2-3; no clear D gene. The CDR3 is made up of 15 amino acids. Germline V gene sequence: CDR1 KGHSH, CDR2 LQKENI. V lost 3 bases to trimming and J lost 1 base, with 11 bases between them. CDR3 region: CASSPSSPGTDTQYF. CDR3 coding DNA: TGTGCCAGCTCACCTTCTTCTCCGGGCACAGATACGCAGTATTTT.

This clone was seen just once. The CDR3 spells CASSPREVLNTEAFF. CDR3 in DNA: TGTGCCAGCTCACCACGGGAGGTTTTGAACACTGAAGCTTTCTTT. The chain couples TRBV18 to TRBJ1-1; no firm D call. Looked up from germline, CDR1 is KGHSH and CDR2 is LQKENI. Trimming cost V 1 base and J 0 bases, with 9 bases left between them. This CDR3 is 15 amino acids long.

The chain links TRBV10-1 to TRBJ2-2; 8 positions agree with TRBD1. CDR3 length: 15 amino acids. V was clipped by 3 bases and J by 6 bases; unmatched bases: 6. Germline V lookup: CDR1 WNHNN, CDR2 SYGVQD (reference sequence). CDR3 in amino acids: CASSERDRRPGELFF. The CDR3 nucleotides are TGCGCCAGCAGTGAAAGGGACAGGCGACCCGGGGAGCTGTTTTTT.

This chain joins TRBV5-1 and TRBJ2-1; D unclear. This CDR3 is built from 14 residues. The V end lost 1 base, the J end lost 4 bases, and 9 bases lay between the germline ends. Germline CDR1 is SGHRS and CDR2 is YFSETQ. CDR3 loop: CASSLLHGYNEQFF. The CDR3 DNA reads TGCGCCAGCAGCTTGTTGCACGGATACAATGAGCAGTTCTTC.

J is TRBJ2-7 and V is TRBV19; D possibly corresponds to TRBD1 (5 bases). CDR1 is LNHDA and CDR2 is SQIVND in the germline V gene (reference sequence). V was clipped by 4 bases and J by 6 bases, with 13 bases between them. This CDR3 is built from 13 residues. CDR3 sequence reads: CASSTERTSEQYF. The CDR3 DNA follows: TGTGCCAGTAGTACCGAGAGGACATCCGAGCAGTACTTC.

With regard to this clone: This sample includes further DNA sequences coding for the same CDR3. The chain recombines TRBV5-1 with TRBJ1-5; tentatively, D is TRBD1 (5 bases). The germline gives CDR1 SGHRS, CDR2 YFSETQ. V was pared by 2 bases and J by 7 bases, with 10 bases between. There are 13 residues in the CDR3. The CDR3 here is CASSFGGGQPQHF. The DNA of the CDR3 is TGCGCCAGCAGCTTTGGGGGTGGCCAGCCCCAGCATTTT.

The chain has TRBV29-1 and TRBJ2-7; the match to TRBD2 covers 8 bases. J gave up 0 bases and V 4 bases, and 5 bases lay outside the gene matches. The CDR3 loop spans 14 amino acids. Germline V gene sequence: CDR1 SQVTM, CDR2 ANQGSEA. Here the CDR3 DNA reads TGCAGCGTTGGGATAAGCGGGAGCTCCTACGAGCAGTACTTC. This translates into CSVGISGSSYEQYF.

The CDR3 loop reads CASSTGQQETQYF. For the CDR3, the DNA is TGCGCCAGCAGCACGGGACAGCAAGAGACCCAGTACTTC. The chain is built from TRBV10-2 and TRBJ2-5, with 7 bases identical to TRBD1. Trimming cost V 6 bases and J 2 bases; bases outside gene matches: 3. Germline CDR1 WSHSY, CDR2 SAAADI. The CDR3 is 13 amino acids.

As for this clone: Other nucleotide sequences in the sample specify the same CDR3. This rearrangement joins TRBV18 to TRBJ1-3; D might be TRBD1 (6 bases). Trimming removed 3 bases from V and 4 bases from J, with 10 bases in between. In germline, CDR1 is KGHSH, CDR2 LQKENI. CDR3 size: 14 residues. The CDR3 protein is CASSPQGPGNTIYF. CDR3 nucleotide sequence: TGTGCCAGCTCACCGCAGGGGCCGGGAAACACCATATATTTT.

This rearrangement joins TRBV11-2 to TRBJ2-7, with D possibly being TRBD1 (6 bases). The CDR3 loop spans 14 amino acids. Germline loops: CDR1 SGHAT, CDR2 FQNNGV. Trimming took 6 bases from V and 0 from J, leaving 12 bases between them. Here the CDR3 reads CASSPDRYSYEQYF. CDR3 bases: TGTGCCAGCAGTCCCGACAGGTACTCCTACGAGCAGTACTTC.

The J gene is TRBJ2-2, the V gene TRBV27; tentatively, D is TRBD2 (5 bases). The germline V and J ends were trimmed by 6 bases and 4 bases, with 15 bases remaining between them. Germline CDR1 MNHEY, CDR2 SMNVEV (reference sequence). The CDR3 is 15 amino acids. CDR3 protein: CASSPWQAVTGELFF. CDR3 DNA sequence: TGTGCCAGCAGCCCCTGGCAAGCGGTCACCGGGGAGCTGTTTTTT.

The chain has TRBV5-6 and TRBJ2-7; D may be TRBD1 (5 bases). The CDR3 spans 15 residues. Trimming cost V 4 bases and J 2 bases, with 16 bases left between them. CDR1 is SGHDT, CDR2 YYEEEE, per germline. The CDR3 is CASSLYGQGAYEQYF. CDR3 DNA: TGTGCCAGCAGCCTATATGGACAAGGAGCCTACGAGCAGTACTTC.

The gene calls are TRBV28 and TRBJ2-3; no clear D gene. CDR3 size: 12 residues. CDR1 and CDR2 (germline): MDHEN, SYDVKM. V lost 2 bases, J lost 10 bases, and 10 bases lay in between. The chain's CDR3 is CASSLKGYAQYF. The CDR3 DNA reads as TGTGCCAGCAGTTTAAAGGGCTACGCGCAGTATTTT. The full variable domain, in which reference TRBV28 and TRBJ2-3 provide the parts outside the CDR3, is DVKVTQSSRYLVKRTGEKVFLECVQDMDHENMFWYRQDPGLGLRLIYFSYDVKMKEKGDIPEGYSVSREKKERFSLILESASTNQTSMYLCASSLKGYAQYFGPGTRLTVL.

The J gene is TRBJ2-6, the V gene TRBV4-2; 7 nucleotides line up with TRBD1. V was pared by 1 base and J by 1 base, with 7 bases of the junction left unmatched. The CDR3 extends over 18 amino acids. CDR1 is LGHNA, CDR2 YNFKEQ, per germline. The CDR3 loop is CASSQATPDRSGANVLTF. The CDR3 DNA sequence: TGTGCCAGCAGCCAAGCGACCCCGGACAGGTCTGGGGCCAACGTCCTGACTTTC.

The V call is TRBV7-2, the J call TRBJ2-7, with a possible D match to TRBD2 (6 bases). CDR3 length equals 16 residues. V lost 5 bases, J lost 2 bases, and 19 bases lay in between. Germline V gene lookup returns CDR1 SGHTA and CDR2 FQGNSA. The CDR3 here is CASSARDRERAYEQYF. In nucleotides, the CDR3 is TGTGCCAGCAGCGCCCGGGACCGGGAGAGGGCCTACGAGCAGTACTTC.